These 2 T cell receptor beta chains were all obtained from the same sample, sequenced in a study of T cells in Graves' hyperthyroidism and ophthalmopathy. It was RNA transcripts that yielded the amplified TCR beta CDR3 regions. A set of HTBI primers served as the primers for a first-round RT-PCR of the TCR CDR3. TCRdb re-called the multiplex PCR reads through MiXCR, storing one row per CDR3 protein. The sample lists about 660,000 distinct CDR3 sequences, roughly 45% occurring once. The source material was peripheral blood or thyroid tissue (not recorded which). The receptors were gathered from an adult man with Graves' disease, either hyperthyroidism or ophthalmopathy (not recorded which).

This clonotype was found a few times. This chain joins TRBV5-8 and TRBJ1-2; a possible D gene is TRBD1 (6 bases). This CDR3 comprises 15 residues. V was pared by 4 bases and J by 2 bases, with 15 bases between. Looked up from germline, CDR1 is SGHTS and CDR2 is YDEGEE. The CDR3 DNA is TGTGCCAGCAGCCCCTGGGGGCAGGGGAACTATGGCTACACCTTC. Encoded protein: CASSPWGQGNYGYTF.

This clonotype was detected once. The chain has TRBV5-1 and TRBJ2-7; tentative D call: TRBD1 (6 bases). V was pared by 5 bases and J by 6 bases, with 21 bases between. Per the germline V gene, CDR1 is SGHRS and CDR2 is YFSETQ. This CDR3 is built from 15 residues. CDR3 nucleotide sequence: TGCGCCAGCAGTCCGACCGGGACACCTACGACCGAGCAGTACTTC. This translates into CASSPTGTPTTEQYF.